This TCR beta chain derives from a study of cytomegalovirus exposure and HLA in healthy donors. A remark on this clone: The antigen is unknown. Distinct nucleotide sequences in the sample also encode this CDR3.

CDR1 is MNHEY, CDR2 SMNVEV, per germline (reference sequence). V dropped 6 bases and J dropped 1 base, with 10 bases sitting between them. This CDR3 spans 13 amino acids. The donors were healthy bone marrow donors. Primers: 60 Vbeta forward and 13 Jbeta reverse. The table came from immunoSEQ multiplex PCR; TCRdb's copy has only in-frame clones and leaves some out. This sample's clone table lists around 37,000 clones. Whole-study results and caveats: Segments of the TCR beta V type were, in most cases, productive about 90% or about 30% of the time in an earlier analysis. The presence/absence work took it that sequencing depth was about the same across donors.

The V call is TRBV27, the J call TRBJ2-7; D may be TRBD2 (5 bases). The sample comprised PBMCs. The clonotype originates from a human donor in good health. As DNA, the CDR3 is TGTGCCAGCAGCCTCGGGGATTCCTACGAGCAGTACTTC. Its translation is CASSLGDSYEQYF.